The 20 T cell receptor beta chains given below trace back to one sample, sequenced in a study of blood T cell repertoires in COVID-19. Assay used: immunoSEQ multiplex PCR; TCRdb lists only in-frame clones, some missing. This table has about 380,000 clones, 70% to 85% appearing once. Sequencing input: peripheral blood. Receptors were obtained from a human donor with acute or convalescent COVID-19. The donor label of this sample is uncertain.

The chain links TRBV23-1 to TRBJ2-5, with TRBD1 identical over 7 bases. TRBV23-1 is an open reading frame, and its role is uncertain. The CDR3 loop spans 15 amino acids. V trimming: 4 bases; J trimming: 3 bases; junction bases outside the gene matches: 8. CDR3 in DNA: TGCGCCAGCAGTCTGGGTGACAGGGAAGAAGAGACCCAGTACTTC. It encodes CASSLGDREEETQYF.

The chain employs TRBV25-1 and TRBJ1-5; possible D gene TRBD1, 5 bases. Germline V gene sequence: CDR1 MGHDK, CDR2 SYGVNS. The CDR3 is made up of 13 amino acids. Between the trimmed V and J ends, which lost 3 bases and 4 bases, there was a span of 7 bases. CDR3 region: CASSDQGNQPQHF. CDR3 nucleotides: TGTGCCAGCAGTGACCAGGGAAATCAGCCCCAGCATTTT.

Remarks on this clone: Other DNA sequences in the sample encode the same CDR3. This rearrangement joins TRBV7-9 to TRBJ1-1; D is ambiguous. The V gene lost 2 bases and the J gene lost 1 base, with 2 bases spanning the gap. CDR3 length: 12 residues. Looked up from germline, CDR1 is SEHNR and CDR2 is FQNEAQ (reference sequence). The CDR3 DNA is TGTGCCAGCAGCTTACAGAACACTGAAGCTTTCTTT. This sequence encodes CASSLQNTEAFF.

The V and J genes are TRBV3-1 (or the pseudogene TRBV3-2) and TRBJ1-1; D gene unclear. Trimming took off 3 bases at V and 1 base at J, with 12 bases between the two ends. CDR1 and CDR2 from the germline V gene are LGHDT and YNNKEL (reference sequence). This CDR3 region has 15 residues. The CDR3 nucleotides read TGTGCCAGCAGCCACCAATTGGAGGGGAACACTGAAGCTTTCTTT. Its protein is CASSHQLEGNTEAFF.

The CDR3, as DNA: TGTGCCATCAGACCCGGACAGGGAGGGAATGGCTACACCTTC. Translated: CAIRPGQGGNGYTF. The J gene is TRBJ1-2, the V gene TRBV10-3; TRBD1 matches 8 bases. CDR1 and CDR2 from the germline V gene are ENHRY and SYGVKD. V lost 6 bases, J lost 6 bases, and 9 bases stayed unmatched. This CDR3 is 14 amino acids long.

The chain couples TRBV19 to TRBJ2-4; D is possibly TRBD2 (5 bases). Germline lookup yields CDR1 LNHDA and CDR2 SQIVND (reference sequence). Trimming pared 3 bases from V and 0 bases from J, leaving 12 bases between. This CDR3 is 16 amino acids long. For the CDR3, the DNA is TGTGCCAGTAGTATCTCGAGGGCCGGAGCCAAAAACATTCAGTACTTC. This encodes CASSISRAGAKNIQYF.

The chain is built from TRBV18 and TRBJ1-2; perhaps TRBD1 as D (6 bases). The germline gives CDR1 KGHSH, CDR2 LQKENI. V shed 5 bases and J shed 0 bases, with 19 bases lying between them. This CDR3 spans 17 amino acids. CDR3 in amino acids: CASSTTGPHPSNYGYTF. CDR3 DNA sequence: TGTGCCAGCTCAACGACAGGTCCTCACCCTTCTAACTATGGCTACACCTTC.

This chain uses TRBV28 with TRBJ1-2; 7 bases are shared with TRBD1. Germline values: CDR1 MDHEN, CDR2 SYDVKM. The CDR3 has 13 residues. The ends lost 5 bases at V and 4 bases at J; junction bases unmatched: 4. In nucleotides, the CDR3 is TGTGCCAGCAGTATGGACAGGAGCTATGGCTACACCTTC. This translates into CASSMDRSYGYTF.

The chain carries TRBV18 and TRBJ1-5; TRBD1 might be the D (5 bases). Trimming pared 5 bases from V and 4 bases from J, leaving 9 bases between. CDR1 KGHSH and CDR2 LQKENI come from the germline V gene. The CDR3 is 13 amino acids. CDR3 nucleotide sequence: TGTGCCAGCTCAGCAGGGCTTAATCAGCCCCAGCATTTT. Translation gives CASSAGLNQPQHF.

This clone appeared a few times. V is TRBV18 and J is TRBJ1-6; D not resolved. The germline V gene encodes CDR1 KGHSH and CDR2 LQKENI. CDR3 size: 16 residues. Trimming removed 3 bases at V and 0 bases at J, with 9 bases between. CDR3 nucleotides: TGTGCCAGCTCACCTCGGGAGAGCTCCTATAATTCACCCCTCCACTTT. It yields the protein CASSPRESSYNSPLHF.

The rearrangement joins TRBV3-1 (or the pseudogene TRBV3-2) to TRBJ2-5; D is possibly TRBD1 (6 bases). V lost 4 bases and J lost 5, with 17 bases in between. This CDR3 is built from 15 residues. CDR1 and CDR2 from the germline V gene are LGHDT and YNNKEL (reference sequence). The CDR3 bases are TGTGCCAGCAGCCTTATACAACAGGGCGGCGAGACCCAGTACTTC. Translated: CASSLIQQGGETQYF.

This clone showed up just once. V is TRBV29-1 and J is TRBJ2-6; a possible D gene is TRBD2 (5 bases). V was shortened by 4 bases and J by 4 bases, with 11 bases between the two germline ends. The CDR3 spans 14 residues. CDR1 and CDR2 from the germline V gene are SQVTM and ANQGSEA. DNA for the CDR3: TGCAGCGTTGCGGCTGCGGGCGGGGCCAACGTCCTGACTTTC. It translates to CSVAAAGGANVLTF.

The rearrangement uses TRBV6-1 and TRBJ1-4, with a tentative D call TRBD1 (5 bases). The CDR3 contains 17 residues. V shed 1 base and J shed 0 bases, with 12 bases lying between them. Germline V gives CDR1 MNHNS, CDR2 SASEGT. The CDR3: CASSEVAGRATNEKLFF. Written as DNA, the CDR3 is TGTGCCAGCAGTGAAGTCGCGGGGCGGGCAACTAATGAAAAACTGTTTTTT.

The V and J genes are TRBV29-1 and TRBJ2-7; D not resolved. The germline CDR1 and CDR2 sequences are SQVTM and ANQGSEA. This CDR3 has 13 amino acids. The V end was cut by 3 bases, the J end by 6 bases, with 15 bases between. CDR3 region: CSVDGVVTGEQYF. The CDR3 DNA sequence: TGCAGCGTTGACGGTGTCGTTACGGGCGAGCAGTACTTC.

The chain is built from TRBV15 and TRBJ2-3, with TRBD2 matching over 9 bases. Germline V gene data show CDR1 as LNHNV and CDR2 as YYDKDF (reference sequence). V shed 0 bases, J shed 1 base, and the junction held 5 bases outside the gene matches. The CDR3 length is 17 residues. The CDR3 DNA sequence: TGTGCCACCAGCAGAGATAAGCTAGCGGGGCGCACAGATACGCAGTATTTT. It translates to CATSRDKLAGRTDTQYF. The full variable domain, rest sourced from reference TRBV15 and TRBJ2-3, is DAMVIQNPRYQVTQFGKPVTLSCSQTLNHNVMYWYQQKSSQAPKLLFHYYDKDFNNEADTPDNFQSRRPNTSFCFLDIRSPGLGDTAMYLCATSRDKLAGRTDTQYFGPGTRLTVL.

This chain connects TRBV7-9 to TRBJ1-3, with 8 bases identical to TRBD1. Germline V lookup: CDR1 SEHNR, CDR2 FQNEAQ (reference sequence). CDR3 length: 15 amino acids. With 3 bases clipped from V and 8 bases from J, the junction kept 9 bases outside the gene matches. The CDR3 nucleotides are TGTGCCAGCAGCTTCGGGACAGGAGGGTGGGACACCATATATTTT. Translated, it gives CASSFGTGGWDTIYF.

In its sample, this clone was seen a few times. The V gene is TRBV3-1 (or the pseudogene TRBV3-2), the J gene TRBJ1-2; D remains unclear. CDR1 LGHDT and CDR2 YNNKEL come from the germline V gene (reference sequence). The CDR3 is 13 amino acids. With 2 bases removed from V and 2 bases from J, the gap between germline ends came to 6 bases. The CDR3 reads CASSQLTNYGYTF. For the CDR3, the DNA is TGTGCCAGCAGCCAATTGACAAACTATGGCTACACCTTC.

This clone was observed a single time. This chain links TRBV28 with TRBJ1-2; D is uncertain. The CDR3 is 12 residues long. V lost 5 bases to trimming and J lost 7 bases, with 11 bases between them. Germline CDR1 is MDHEN and CDR2 is SYDVKM. CDR3 amino acids: CASSGVGPGYTF. CDR3 bases: TGTGCCAGCAGTGGTGTTGGGCCTGGCTACACCTTC.

The V call is TRBV27, the J call TRBJ2-7; weak D call: TRBD2 (5 bases). The germline CDR1 and CDR2 sequences are MNHEY and SMNVEV (reference sequence). With 8 bases removed from V and 2 bases from J, the gap between germline ends came to 16 bases. This CDR3 comprises 14 residues. CDR3 DNA: TGTGCCAGCGGTCGAGGGAGCAACCCCTACGAGCAGTACTTC. Residues: CASGRGSNPYEQYF.

The chain carries TRBV12-3 or TRBV12-4 and TRBJ1-1; the D is unclear. This CDR3 contains 13 residues. V lost 9 bases and J 1 base, leaving 12 bases between the germline ends. The chain's CDR3 is CASCRVRNTEAFF. The CDR3 DNA follows: TGTGCCAGTTGCCGGGTTCGGAACACTGAAGCTTTCTTT.